The 20 T cell receptor beta chains reported below all come from one sample, sequenced in a study of T cell repertoires in cytomegalovirus infection. Their recognized antigens are unknown. MiXCR was run by TCRdb on the reads, yielding one entry per CDR3 protein. The sample lists around 900,000 distinct CDR3 sequences; around 32% were seen once. The source material was cultured CD8+ T cells from PBMCs, sampled from culture after CMV antigen stimulation. The receptors here all came from a human donor in good health (CMV status not recorded). Some clones in this sample may be carry-over from other donors' samples.

This clonotype was found a few times. The chain carries TRBV7-8 and TRBJ2-6; D is uncertain. Trimming pared 3 bases from V and 0 bases from J, leaving 6 bases between. The CDR3 extends over 15 amino acids. Germline CDR1 and CDR2: SGHVS and FQNEAQ. The CDR3 DNA sequence: TGTGCCAGCAGCTTTTGGCGCTCTGGGGCCAACGTCCTGACTTTC. Protein sequence: CASSFWRSGANVLTF.

The chain carries TRBV6-1 and TRBJ2-7; no clear D gene. The CDR3 consists of 11 residues. The V end lost 8 bases, the J end lost 7 bases, and 12 bases lay between the germline ends. CDR1 and CDR2 (germline): MNHNS, SASEGT. In DNA, the CDR3 is TGTGCCAGCGCACTTTCCTGGGAGCAGTACGTC. Amino acids: CASALSWEQYV.

In this sample, this clonotype turned up a few times. The chain carries TRBV7-9 and TRBJ1-2; 11 bases are a match to TRBD1. The CDR3 is 16 amino acids. Germline CDR1 SEHNR, CDR2 FQNEAQ (reference sequence). The J segment lost 2 bases and the V segment lost 5 bases, leaving 7 bases of the junction unmatched. The CDR3 nucleotides are TGTGCCAGCAGCCCGGACAGGGGGCTGGCAAACTATGGCTACACCTTC. It is translated as CASSPDRGLANYGYTF.

The chain employs TRBV7-4 and TRBJ1-4; no clear D gene. Between the trimmed V and J ends, which lost 2 bases and 7 bases, there was a span of 26 bases. The CDR3 consists of 19 residues. CDR1 SGHVT and CDR2 SQSDAQ come from the germline V gene. The DNA for the CDR3 is TGTGCCAGCAGCTTAATCTCTGATCACAATAGGGTATTAAGTGAAAAACTGTTTTTT. This sequence encodes CASSLISDHNRVLSEKLFF. Full variable domain (rest looked up from reference TRBV7-4 and TRBJ1-4): GAGVSQSPRYKVAKRGRDVALRCDSISGHVTLYWYRQTLGQGSEVLTYSQSDAQRDKSGRPSGRFSAERPERSVSTLKIQRTEQGDSAVYLCASSLISDHNRVLSEKLFFGSGTQLSVL.

The J gene is TRBJ1-5, the V gene TRBV28, with TRBD1 as a possible D gene (5 bases). Trimming removed 2 bases from V and 5 bases from J, with 13 bases in between. The CDR3 runs to 15 residues. Looked up from germline, CDR1 is MDHEN and CDR2 is SYDVKM. The CDR3 spells CASSLTAGLHQPQHF. As DNA, the CDR3 is TGTGCCAGCAGTTTAACCGCAGGGTTACATCAGCCCCAGCATTTT. Using reference TRBV28 and TRBJ1-5 for the parts outside the CDR3, the full variable domain is DVKVTQSSRYLVKRTGEKVFLECVQDMDHENMFWYRQDPGLGLRLIYFSYDVKMKEKGDIPEGYSVSREKKERFSLILESASTNQTSMYLCASSLTAGLHQPQHFGDGTRLSIL.

This rearrangement joins TRBV5-1 to TRBJ2-2; 13 bases match TRBD2. The CDR3 totals 18 residues. Unmatched junction bases numbered 10, after V lost 8 bases and J lost 0 bases. Per the germline V gene, CDR1 is SGHRS and CDR2 is YFSETQ. Here the CDR3 DNA reads TGCGCCAGTGGAGGGACTAGCGGGGTCGAACCGAACACCGGGGAGCTGTTTTTT. It translates to CASGGTSGVEPNTGELFF.

In this sample, this clonotype turned up a few times. This chain uses TRBV7-6 with TRBJ2-3, with 8 bases fitting TRBD2. The CDR3 totals 15 residues. The V segment lost 3 bases and the J segment 4 bases; nucleotides outside the gene matches: 6. CDR1 is SGHVS, CDR2 FNYEAQ, per germline. CDR3 DNA sequence: TGTGCCAGCAGCTTGTACGGGGGGGGATCAGATACGCAGTATTTT. Translated: CASSLYGGGSDTQYF.

This clonotype was picked up a small number of times. This chain joins TRBV6-5 and TRBJ1-2; 7 nucleotides align to TRBD1. Germline CDR1 and CDR2: MNHEY and SVGAGI. V was clipped by 0 bases and J by 4 bases; unmatched bases: 17. The CDR3 totals 19 residues. CDR3 region: CASSYSIFTGTENPYGYTF. The CDR3 DNA follows: TGTGCCAGCAGTTACTCGATATTCACTGGGACAGAGAACCCCTATGGCTACACCTTC.

The table lists this clonotype with a count of one. The chain links TRBV6-2 or TRBV6-3 to TRBJ1-1; 7 positions match TRBD1. Losses at the gene ends were 8 bases for V and 0 bases for J; bases not matched to a gene: 12. Looked up from germline, CDR1 is MNHEY and CDR2 is SVGEGT. The CDR3 contains 16 residues. Here the CDR3 reads CASYGSGQALNTEAFF. CDR3 nucleotides: TGTGCCAGCTACGGTTCCGGACAGGCCTTGAACACTGAAGCTTTCTTT.

The V gene is TRBV20-1, the J gene TRBJ1-1, with D possibly TRBD1 on 6 matching bases. This CDR3 spans 14 amino acids. V was trimmed by 2 bases and J by 1 base, leaving 11 bases between them. Germline CDR1 DFQATT, CDR2 SNEGSKA (reference sequence). CDR3 in amino acids: CSARPGTRNTEAFF. DNA for the CDR3: TGCAGTGCTAGACCCGGGACACGGAACACTGAAGCTTTCTTT.

The chain uses TRBV19 and TRBJ1-1, with 10 positions matching TRBD1. The CDR3 consists of 14 residues. Germline CDR1 reads LNHDA; CDR2 reads SQIVND (reference sequence). V was clipped by 5 bases and J by 5 bases; unmatched bases: 5. CDR3 protein: CASSAGQGGTEAFF. CDR3 in DNA: TGTGCCAGTAGTGCCGGACAGGGGGGAACTGAAGCTTTCTTT. Looking up the rest from reference TRBV19 and TRBJ1-1 gives the full variable domain: DGGITQSPKYLFRKEGQNVTLSCEQNLNHDAMYWYRQDPGQGLRLIYYSQIVNDFQKGDIAEGYSVSREKKESFPLTVTSAQKNPTAFYLCASSAGQGGTEAFFGQGTRLTVV.

The rearrangement uses TRBV6-8 and TRBJ2-7; D possibly uses TRBD1 or TRBD2 (6 bases each). Trimming shortened V by 1 base and J by 4 bases, and 20 bases separated the two germline ends. Germline V CDR1 and CDR2: MNHGY, SAAAGT. CDR3 length: 17 residues. The CDR3 DNA reads TGTGCCAGCAGTTACTGGTCTAGAGGGGGGTCCGAATACGAGCAGTACTTC. Translating it yields CASSYWSRGGSEYEQYF.

The V gene is TRBV4-1, the J gene TRBJ2-1; a possible D gene is TRBD1 (6 bases). CDR3 size: 15 residues. CDR1 and CDR2 from the germline V gene are MGHRA and YSYEKL. The V gene lost 8 bases and the J gene lost 3 bases, with 17 bases spanning the gap. The CDR3 protein is CASDQGSGGYNEQFF. CDR3 in DNA: TGCGCCAGCGACCAGGGGTCGGGCGGCTACAATGAGCAGTTCTTC.

This clonotype occurred a few times. The chain couples TRBV7-2 to TRBJ2-7, with D perhaps TRBD1 or TRBD2 (6 bases each). Trimming removed 6 bases from V and 0 bases from J, with 15 bases in between. CDR1 is SGHTA, CDR2 FQGNSA, per germline. There are 15 residues in the CDR3. This CDR3 is CASSLTGAFSYEQYV. CDR3 coding DNA: TGTGCCAGCAGTTTGACGGGGGCCTTCTCCTACGAGCAGTACGTC.

The chain couples TRBV27 to TRBJ2-5, with 7 bases identical to TRBD1. The CDR3 totals 18 residues. Unmatched junction bases numbered 17, after V lost 5 bases and J lost 2 bases. The germline CDR1 and CDR2 sequences are MNHEY and SMNVEV (reference sequence). In DNA, the CDR3 is TGTGCCAGCAGTGTCCGCCTCGGGGACAGCCGAGCACAAGAGACCCAGTACTTC. Protein: CASSVRLGDSRAQETQYF.

The V gene is TRBV6-8, the J gene TRBJ1-1; possible D gene TRBD1, 5 bases. The CDR3 covers 15 residues. The V gene's germline CDR1 is MNHGY and CDR2 SAAAGT. V was trimmed by 2 bases and J by 6 bases, leaving 16 bases between them. CDR3 sequence: CASSYGGIGISEAFF. CDR3 in DNA: TGTGCCAGCAGTTACGGGGGGATTGGGATTTCTGAAGCTTTCTTT.

In this sample, this clonotype turned up many times. The V gene is TRBV7-2, the J gene TRBJ1-4; D is undetermined. The CDR3 is made up of 14 amino acids. The V end lost 1 base, the J end lost 5 bases, and 8 bases lay between the germline ends. Germline CDR1 is SGHTA and CDR2 is FQGNSA. The CDR3 nucleotides are TGTGCCAGCAGCTTAGAGAGGCAGAATGAAAAACTGTTTTTT. As protein: CASSLERQNEKLFF.

The rearrangement joins TRBV15 to TRBJ1-6, with TRBD1 matching 7 bases. The CDR3 is 14 amino acids. V lost 2 bases, J lost 7 bases, and 2 bases stayed unmatched. Germline values: CDR1 LNHNV, CDR2 YYDKDF (reference sequence). The CDR3 sequence: CATSRSGGNSPLHF. The CDR3 DNA is TGTGCCACCAGCAGATCAGGGGGGAATTCACCCCTCCACTTT.

The chain is built from TRBV9 and TRBJ1-4; unclear D gene. The CDR3 has 16 amino acids. Germline CDR1 and CDR2: SGDLS and YYNGEE. With 4 bases removed from V and 6 bases from J, the gap between germline ends came to 19 bases. This chain's CDR3 is CASSPHVGESDEKLFF. In nucleotides, the CDR3 is TGTGCCAGCAGCCCCCACGTTGGGGAGTCGGATGAAAAACTGTTTTTT.

V gene TRBV29-1 combines with J gene TRBJ2-7, with D maybe TRBD1 (6 bases). The V end was cut by 7 bases, the J end by 1 base, with 14 bases between. Germline CDR1 reads SQVTM; CDR2 reads ANQGSEA. The CDR3 consists of 13 residues. The CDR3 sequence: CSARDIRSYEQYF. In DNA form, the CDR3 reads TGCAGCGCACGGGACATCAGGTCCTACGAGCAGTACTTC.